This T cell receptor (beta chain) derives from a study of cytomegalovirus exposure and HLA in healthy donors. Study-level results: Among the CMV-associated chains, a few were confirmed in vitro as specific for CMV antigens. It emerged from a later analysis that several of the most significant clusters appeared to be linked to common viral pathogens. Presence/absence analyses rested on an assumption that sequencing depth was roughly uniform across donors.

PCR employed 60 Vbeta and 13 Jbeta primers. Data came from immunoSEQ multiplex PCR; TCRdb stores just in-frame clones and leaves some out. Here the sample spans 150,000 or so clones, roughly 71% being singletons. In regard to this clone: What it binds is unknown.

The material sequenced was PBMCs. This TCR was sampled from a girl between 10 and 17 years old in good health and CMV-seronegative.

This chain's CDR3 is CASSTLPGHRETYEQYF. The CDR3 DNA reads TGTGCCAGTAGTACCCTCCCGGGACACCGTGAGACCTACGAGCAGTACTTC. The V gene is TRBV19, the J gene TRBJ2-7; maybe TRBD1 (6 bases). The germline gives CDR1 LNHDA, CDR2 SQIVND (reference sequence). Between the trimmed V and J ends, which lost 4 bases and 2 bases, there was a span of 21 bases. The CDR3 loop spans 17 amino acids. Looking up the rest from reference TRBV19 and TRBJ2-7 gives the full variable domain: DGGITQSPKYLFRKEGQNVTLSCEQNLNHDAMYWYRQDPGQGLRLIYYSQIVNDFQKGDIAEGYSVSREKKESFPLTVTSAQKNPTAFYLCASSTLPGHRETYEQYFGPGTRLTVT.